The clone carrying this T cell receptor beta chain was seen many times. Antigen unknown. These data belong to a study of early T cells in non-severe SARS-CoV-2 infection. General observations from the study: Anti-spike CD8 responses were favored in VDJdb matching, and private and CD4 specificities were missed.

One entry per CDR3 protein, called by TCRdb with MiXCR from the 5' RACE reads. Of 70,000 or so distinct CDR3 sequences listed, roughly 4.6% are singletons. This receptor was taken from an adult who was a healthcare worker with PCR-confirmed SARS-CoV-2 infection or an uninfected control (not recorded which). The donor label of this sample is uncertain. Sequenced material: whole blood, taken at baseline.

CDR3 in DNA: TGTGCCAGCAGCCCCCACTCCTACGAGCAGTACTTC. Translation: CASSPHSYEQYF. J is TRBJ2-7 and V is TRBV7-2, with D hard to call. The V gene lost 5 bases and the J gene lost 0 bases, with 5 bases spanning the gap. This CDR3 has 12 amino acids. In germline, CDR1 is SGHTA, CDR2 FQGNSA.